This T cell receptor (beta chain) was observed in a study of OX40 agonist ivuxolimab in advanced cancers. As for the study in general: Patients were infused with ivuxolimab every 2 weeks at 0.01 to 10 mg/kg. Anti-PD-1, anti-PD-L1 or anti-CTLA-4 therapy given earlier was allowed, and roughly 38% had some.

TCRdb keeps only in-frame clones here, not all; method: immunoSEQ multiplex PCR. There are tens of thousands of clones in the sample; approximately 92% occur only once, and approximately 0.3% lies in the top ten. The CDR3 spans 15 residues. Germline CDR1 is MNHEY and CDR2 is SVGAGI. Trimming stripped 0 bases from V and 1 base from J, with 9 bases between. Samples were taken at baseline and on day 1 of cycles 4 and 7. This sequence was found in an adult with an advanced solid tumor such as melanoma, head and neck, liver or kidney cancer. This sequence joins TRBV6-5 and TRBJ1-1; TRBD1 is a possible D gene (6 bases). The sequencing used CD4+ or CD8+ T cells sorted from blood, collected in a trial of the OX40 agonist ivuxolimab. CDR3 DNA sequence: TGTGCCAGCAGTTACTCTTTACAGGGGAACACTGAAGCTTTCTTT. It specifies CASSYSLQGNTEAFF.